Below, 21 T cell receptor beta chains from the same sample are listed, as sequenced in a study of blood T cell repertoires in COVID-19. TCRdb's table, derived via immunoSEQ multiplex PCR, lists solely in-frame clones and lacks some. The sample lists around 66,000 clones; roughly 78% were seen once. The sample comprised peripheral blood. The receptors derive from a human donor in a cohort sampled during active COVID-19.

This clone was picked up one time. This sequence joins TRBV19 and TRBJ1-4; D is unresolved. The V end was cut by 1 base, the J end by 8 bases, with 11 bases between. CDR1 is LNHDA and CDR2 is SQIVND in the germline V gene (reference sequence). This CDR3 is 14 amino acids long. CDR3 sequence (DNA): TGTGCCAGTAGTATAGCCCCGACTGGCGAAAAACTGTTTTTT. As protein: CASSIAPTGEKLFF.

DNA for the CDR3: TGCGCCAGCAGTCAACCCACTACAACCTACGAGCAGTACTTC. Translation gives CASSQPTTTYEQYF. The chain employs TRBV23-1 and TRBJ2-7, with D uncertain. TRBV23-1 is labeled an ORF, and its function is uncertain. The germline V and J ends were trimmed by 2 bases and 2 bases, with 10 bases remaining between them. The CDR3 has 14 residues.

The CDR3 sequence: CASGRRKNTEAFF. For the CDR3, the DNA is TGTGCCAGCGGGCGCAGAAAGAACACTGAAGCTTTCTTT. The V and J genes are TRBV11-3 and TRBJ1-1; D gene unclear. Trimming removed 8 bases at V and 1 base at J, with 11 bases between. CDR1 and CDR2 from the germline V gene are SGHNT and YENEEA. This CDR3 spans 13 amino acids. Full variable domain (rest looked up from reference TRBV11-3 and TRBJ1-1): EAGVVQSPRYKIIEKKQPVAFWCNPISGHNTLYWYLQNLGQGPELLIRYENEEAVDDSQLPKDRFSAERLKGVDSTLKIQPAELGDSAVYLCASGRRKNTEAFFGQGTRLTVV.

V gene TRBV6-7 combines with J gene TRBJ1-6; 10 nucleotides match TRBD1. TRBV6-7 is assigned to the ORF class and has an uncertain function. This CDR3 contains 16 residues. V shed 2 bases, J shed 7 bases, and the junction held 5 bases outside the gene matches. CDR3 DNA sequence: TGTGCCAGCAGTTACCCCGGACAGGGGGGGAATTCACCCCTCCACTTT. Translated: CASSYPGQGGNSPLHF.

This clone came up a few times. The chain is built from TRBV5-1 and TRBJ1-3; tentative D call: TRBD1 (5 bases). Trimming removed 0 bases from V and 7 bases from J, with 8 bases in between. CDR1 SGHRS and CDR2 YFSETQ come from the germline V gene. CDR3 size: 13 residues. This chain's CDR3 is CASSLAQENTIYF. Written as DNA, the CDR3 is TGCGCCAGCAGCTTGGCACAGGAGAACACCATATATTTT.

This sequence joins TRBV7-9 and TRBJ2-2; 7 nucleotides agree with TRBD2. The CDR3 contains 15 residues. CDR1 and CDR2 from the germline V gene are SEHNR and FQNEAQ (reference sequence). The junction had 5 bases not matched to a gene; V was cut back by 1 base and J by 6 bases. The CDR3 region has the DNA TGTGCCAGCAGCTTAGGGACTAGTTTTTCCGGGGAGCTGTTTTTT. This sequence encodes CASSLGTSFSGELFF.

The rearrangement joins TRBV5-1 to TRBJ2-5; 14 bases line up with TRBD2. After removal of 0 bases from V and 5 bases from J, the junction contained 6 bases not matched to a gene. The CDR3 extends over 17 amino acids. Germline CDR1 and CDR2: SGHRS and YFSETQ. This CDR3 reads CASSLGLAGGPKETQYF. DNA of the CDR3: TGCGCCAGCAGCTTGGGACTAGCGGGAGGGCCGAAGGAGACCCAGTACTTC.

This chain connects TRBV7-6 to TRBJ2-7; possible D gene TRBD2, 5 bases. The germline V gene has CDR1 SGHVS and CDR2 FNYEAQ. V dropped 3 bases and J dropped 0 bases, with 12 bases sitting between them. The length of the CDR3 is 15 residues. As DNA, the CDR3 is TGTGCCAGCAGCTTCTCCTGCGGGTCCTCCTACGAGCAGTACTTC. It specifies CASSFSCGSSYEQYF.

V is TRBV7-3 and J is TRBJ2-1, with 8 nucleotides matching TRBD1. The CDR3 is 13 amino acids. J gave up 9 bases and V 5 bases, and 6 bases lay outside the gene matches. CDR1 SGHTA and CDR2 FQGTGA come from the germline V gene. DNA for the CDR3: TGTGCCAGCAGCCATTGGACAGGGCCTGAGCAGTTCTTC. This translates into CASSHWTGPEQFF.

This CDR3 is CASSDPPSYEQYF. For the CDR3, the DNA is TGTGCCAGCAGTGATCCCCCTTCCTACGAGCAGTACTTC. The chain uses TRBV2 and TRBJ2-7; no definite D call. The CDR3 runs to 13 residues. The V and J ends lost 3 bases and 1 base respectively, with 7 bases between them. Germline lookup yields CDR1 SNHLY and CDR2 FYNNEI.

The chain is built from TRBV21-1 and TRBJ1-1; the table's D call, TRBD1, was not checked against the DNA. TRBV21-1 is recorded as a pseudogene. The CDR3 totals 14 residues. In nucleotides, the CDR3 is TGTGCCAGCAGCAATAGGACAGAGAACACTGAAGCTTTCTTT. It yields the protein CASSNRTENTEAFF.

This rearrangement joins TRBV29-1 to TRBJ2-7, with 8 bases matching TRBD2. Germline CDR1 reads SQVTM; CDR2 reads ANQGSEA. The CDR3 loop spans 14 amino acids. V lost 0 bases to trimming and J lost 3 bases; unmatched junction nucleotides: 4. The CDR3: CSVEEAGGGYEQYF. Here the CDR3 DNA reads TGCAGCGTTGAAGAGGCGGGGGGCGGCTACGAGCAGTACTTC.

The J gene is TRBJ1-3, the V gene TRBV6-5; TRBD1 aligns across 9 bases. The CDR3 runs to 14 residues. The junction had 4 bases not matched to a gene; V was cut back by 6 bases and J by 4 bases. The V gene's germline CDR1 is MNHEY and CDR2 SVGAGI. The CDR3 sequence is CASRQGATGNTIYF. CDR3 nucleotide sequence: TGTGCCAGCAGACAGGGGGCGACCGGAAACACCATATATTTT.

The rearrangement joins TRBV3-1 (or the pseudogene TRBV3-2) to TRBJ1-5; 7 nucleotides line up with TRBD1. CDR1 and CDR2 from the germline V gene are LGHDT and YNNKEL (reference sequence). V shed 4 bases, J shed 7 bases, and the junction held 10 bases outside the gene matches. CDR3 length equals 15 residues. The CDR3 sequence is CASSLRNRGRQPQHF. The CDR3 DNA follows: TGTGCCAGCAGCCTCCGCAACAGGGGCAGGCAGCCCCAGCATTTT.

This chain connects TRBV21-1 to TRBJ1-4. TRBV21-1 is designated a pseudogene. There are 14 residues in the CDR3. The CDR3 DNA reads TGTGCCAGCAGCAAAGAGGGGGGGAGGGAAAAACTGTTTTTT. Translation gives CASSKEGGREKLFF.

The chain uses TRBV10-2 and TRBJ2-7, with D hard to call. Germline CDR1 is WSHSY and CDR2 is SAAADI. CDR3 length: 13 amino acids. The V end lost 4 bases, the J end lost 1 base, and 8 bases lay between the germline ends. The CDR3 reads CASSGTPSYEQYF. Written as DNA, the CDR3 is TGCGCCAGCAGTGGAACTCCTTCCTACGAGCAGTACTTC.

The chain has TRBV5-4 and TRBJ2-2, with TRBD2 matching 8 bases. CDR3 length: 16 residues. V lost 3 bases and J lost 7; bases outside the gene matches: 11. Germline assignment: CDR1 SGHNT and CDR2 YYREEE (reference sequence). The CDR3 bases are TGTGCCAGCAGCTCTTTAGCGGGGAGAGGGCACGGGGAGCTGTTTTTT. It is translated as CASSSLAGRGHGELFF. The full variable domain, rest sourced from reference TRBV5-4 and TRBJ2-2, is ETGVTQSPTHLIKTRGQQVTLRCSSQSGHNTVSWYQQALGQGPQFIFQYYREEENGRGNFPPRFSGLQFPNYSSELNVNALELDDSALYLCASSSLAGRGHGELFFGEGSRLTVL.

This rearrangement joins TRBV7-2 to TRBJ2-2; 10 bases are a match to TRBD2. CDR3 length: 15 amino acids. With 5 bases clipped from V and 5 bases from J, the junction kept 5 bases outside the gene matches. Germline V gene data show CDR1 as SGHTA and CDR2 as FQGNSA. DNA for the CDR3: TGTGCCAGCAGCCGGACTAGCGGCCCGACCGGGGAGCTGTTTTTT. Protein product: CASSRTSGPTGELFF.

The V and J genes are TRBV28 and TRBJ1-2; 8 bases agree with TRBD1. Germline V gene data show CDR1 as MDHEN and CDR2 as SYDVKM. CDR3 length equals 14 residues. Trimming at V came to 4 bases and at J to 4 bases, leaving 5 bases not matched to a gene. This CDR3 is CASSSPGQGYGYTF. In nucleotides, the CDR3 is TGTGCCAGCAGTTCACCCGGACAGGGCTATGGCTACACCTTC.

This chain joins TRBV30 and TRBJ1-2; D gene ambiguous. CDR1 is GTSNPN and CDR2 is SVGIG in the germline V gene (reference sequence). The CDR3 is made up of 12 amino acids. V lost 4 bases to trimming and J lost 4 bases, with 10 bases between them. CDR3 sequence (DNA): TGTGCCTGGATGGGCGAATTCTATGGCTACACCTTC. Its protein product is CAWMGEFYGYTF.

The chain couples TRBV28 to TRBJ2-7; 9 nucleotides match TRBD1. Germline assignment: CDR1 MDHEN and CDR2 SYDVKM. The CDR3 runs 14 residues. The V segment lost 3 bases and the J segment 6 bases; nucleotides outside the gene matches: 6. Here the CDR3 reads CASSFTDRGSEQYF. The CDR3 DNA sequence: TGTGCCAGCAGTTTCACGGACAGGGGAAGCGAGCAGTACTTC.